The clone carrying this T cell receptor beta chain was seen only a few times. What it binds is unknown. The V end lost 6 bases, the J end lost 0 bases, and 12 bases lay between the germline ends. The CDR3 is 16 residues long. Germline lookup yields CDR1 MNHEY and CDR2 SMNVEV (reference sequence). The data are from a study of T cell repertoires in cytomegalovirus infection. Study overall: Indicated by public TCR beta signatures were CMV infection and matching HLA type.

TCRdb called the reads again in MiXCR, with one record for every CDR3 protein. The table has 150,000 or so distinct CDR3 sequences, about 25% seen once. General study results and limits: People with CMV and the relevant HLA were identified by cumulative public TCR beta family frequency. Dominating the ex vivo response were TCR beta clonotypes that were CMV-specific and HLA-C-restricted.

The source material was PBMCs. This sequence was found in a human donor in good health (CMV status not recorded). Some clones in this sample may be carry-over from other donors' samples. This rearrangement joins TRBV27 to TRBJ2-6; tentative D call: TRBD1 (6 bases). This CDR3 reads CASSLDRNSGANVLTF. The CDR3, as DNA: TGTGCCAGCAGCCTTGACAGGAACTCTGGGGCCAACGTCCTGACTTTC.